Following are 17 T cell receptor beta chains from one sample sequenced in a study of breast tumors, draining lymph nodes, adjacent tissues. MiXCR, applied by TCRdb to the multiplex PCR reads, yields one record per CDR3 protein. This table holds 200,000 to 250,000 distinct CDR3 sequences, 32% found once. Samples came from axillary lymph nodes draining the breast cancer. Sample: axillary lymph node tissue. These receptors were taken from a female donor with breast cancer. Some clones in this sample may be carry-over from other donors' samples.

This clonotype was seen at least ten times. The chain recombines TRBV6-5 with TRBJ1-3; 7 positions agree with TRBD1. The CDR3 is made up of 15 amino acids. V dropped 4 bases and J dropped 2; count of bases not matched to a gene: 5. CDR1 MNHEY and CDR2 SVGAGI come from the germline V gene. DNA of the CDR3: TGTGCCAGCAGTTCAGGGGGGCTTGCTGGAAACACCATATATTTT. Protein: CASSSGGLAGNTIYF.

This clonotype has ten or more counts. The chain is built from TRBV19 and TRBJ1-5; TRBD1 matches at 7 bases. In germline, CDR1 is LNHDA, CDR2 SQIVND (reference sequence). Trimming removed 10 bases from V and 2 bases from J; junction bases left unmatched: 5. CDR3 length equals 13 residues. CDR3 amino acids: CATNRGGNQPQHF. The CDR3 DNA follows: TGTGCCACAAACAGGGGTGGCAATCAGCCCCAGCATTTT. Full variable domain (outside the CDR3, taken from reference TRBV19 and TRBJ1-5): DGGITQSPKYLFRKEGQNVTLSCEQNLNHDAMYWYRQDPGQGLRLIYYSQIVNDFQKGDIAEGYSVSREKKESFPLTVTSAQKNPTAFYLCATNRGGNQPQHFGDGTRLSIL.

The chain carries TRBV24-1 and TRBJ2-2, with 10 bases lining up with TRBD1. Trimming at V came to 8 bases and at J to 12 bases, leaving 11 bases not matched to a gene. Germline assignment: CDR1 KGHDR and CDR2 SFDVKD. The CDR3 loop spans 14 amino acids. The CDR3 nucleotides are TGTGCCACCAAGGGACAGGGGCCCACTGGGCAGCTGTTTTTT. As protein: CATKGQGPTGQLFF.

This clonotype occurred a few times. A much larger clonotype is one base distant, so this may be a read error. This chain connects TRBV12-3 or TRBV12-4 to TRBJ2-7, with D possibly being TRBD2 (5 bases). This CDR3 spans 13 amino acids. The V gene lost 3 bases and the J gene lost 3 bases, with 9 bases spanning the gap. CDR3 protein: CASSFSGIYEQYF. The DNA for the CDR3 is TGTGCCAGCAGTTTCTCCGGGATCTACGAGCAGTACTTC.

In regard to this clonotype: A much more abundant neighbour one base away suggests this may be a read error. The chain combines TRBV20-1 with TRBJ2-1; 7 bases match TRBD2. From germline, CDR1 is DFQATT and CDR2 SNEGSKA (reference sequence). The CDR3 extends over 12 amino acids. This CDR3 is CSVGGSGHEPFF. The CDR3 coding sequence is TGCAGTGTCGGGGGGTCCGGCCATGAGCCGTTCTTC.

V is TRBV29-1 and J is TRBJ2-3, with D possibly TRBD1 on 6 matching bases. The V gene's germline CDR1 is SQVTM and CDR2 ANQGSEA. V gave up 7 bases and J gave up 4 bases, with 15 bases separating them. The CDR3 consists of 13 residues. This CDR3 reads CSATIGGADTQYF. The DNA for the CDR3 is TGCAGCGCCACCATAGGGGGTGCAGATACGCAGTATTTT.

This clonotype was seen repeatedly, ten times or more. V is TRBV6-1 and J is TRBJ2-1, with a possible D match to TRBD1 (6 bases). Germline V gives CDR1 MNHNS, CDR2 SASEGT. The CDR3 has 14 amino acids. Trimming left V 4 bases short and J 7 bases short, with 14 bases between. CDR3: CASSAYRVRNEQFF. The CDR3 DNA reads as TGTGCCAGCAGTGCCTACAGGGTTCGGAATGAGCAGTTCTTC.

This clonotype was observed at least ten times. The V and J genes are TRBV9 and TRBJ1-3; no clear D. This CDR3 has 15 residues. V was trimmed by 4 bases and J by 0 bases, leaving 11 bases between them. The germline V gene has CDR1 SGDLS and CDR2 YYNGEE. CDR3 DNA sequence: TGTGCCAGCAGCCCGGGTCGGATCTCTGGAAACACCATATATTTT. This encodes CASSPGRISGNTIYF.

Concerning this clonotype itself: A much larger clone sits a single nucleotide away, making a read error possible. The chain is built from TRBV7-2 and TRBJ1-1; D is unresolved. Germline V lookup: CDR1 SGHTA, CDR2 FQGNSA. This CDR3 has 13 residues. In nucleotides, the CDR3 is TGTGCCAGCAGCTTAGCAATGAACGCTGAAGCTTTCTTT. As protein: CASSLAMNAEAFF.

In this sample, this clonotype turned up many times. A much larger clone lies one base from this, so it may be a read error. The chain uses TRBV20-1 and TRBJ2-5; D unresolved. The CDR3 spans 14 residues. The V end lost 2 bases, the J end lost 7 bases, and 17 bases lay between the germline ends. The germline V gene encodes CDR1 DFQATT and CDR2 SNEGSKA (reference sequence). In nucleotides, the CDR3 is TGCAGTGCTAGACCAGGTTCGGCCCTGGCGACCCAGTACTTC. It encodes CSARPGSALATQYF.

This clonotype showed up just a few times. This chain joins TRBV6-2 or TRBV6-3 and TRBJ2-5; D gene uncertain. The CDR3 totals 15 residues. Per germline, CDR1 MNHEY and CDR2 SVGEGT. Trimming stripped 5 bases from V and 2 bases from J, with 15 bases between. CDR3 bases: TGTGCCAGCAGTCACGTCGTCAGTAGGCAAGAGACCCAGTACTTC. Amino acid sequence: CASSHVVSRQETQYF.

This clonotype was detected ten times or more. The V call is TRBV11-3, the J call TRBJ2-1, with 9 nucleotides matching TRBD1. Germline V gene data show CDR1 as SGHNT and CDR2 as YENEEA. The J segment lost 3 bases and the V segment lost 4 bases, leaving 13 bases of the junction unmatched. This CDR3 spans 18 amino acids. The CDR3 is CASSSPHGTGRNYNEQFF. The CDR3 DNA reads TGTGCCAGCAGCTCTCCCCATGGGACAGGGAGAAACTACAATGAGCAGTTCTTC.

This clonotype was seen ten or more times. This sequence joins TRBV6-1 and TRBJ1-2; D perhaps matches TRBD1 (5 bases). Trimming removed 2 bases from V and 2 bases from J, with 15 bases in between. This CDR3 has 16 amino acids. Germline CDR1 reads MNHNS; CDR2 reads SASEGT. The CDR3 sequence is CASSEFEGFSNYGYTF. Here the CDR3 DNA reads TGTGCCAGCAGTGAATTTGAGGGGTTCAGCAACTATGGCTACACCTTC.

This clonotype has ten or more counts. The chain uses TRBV11-2 and TRBJ2-1; D is unresolved. Germline loops: CDR1 SGHAT, CDR2 FQNNGV. The CDR3 covers 15 residues. V dropped 5 bases and J dropped 2 bases, with 13 bases sitting between them. The CDR3 reads CASSQVFRTYNEQFF. CDR3 nucleotides: TGTGCCAGCAGCCAAGTTTTTAGGACCTACAATGAGCAGTTCTTC.

The chain joins TRBV20-1 to TRBJ2-2, with D unclear. CDR3 size: 14 residues. CDR1 is DFQATT and CDR2 is SNEGSKA in the germline V gene (reference sequence). The V end lost 1 base, the J end lost 1 base, and 7 bases lay between the germline ends. For the CDR3, the DNA is TGCAGTGCTAGAGGGGAAATGAACACCGGGGAGCTGTTTTTT. This sequence encodes CSARGEMNTGELFF.

This clonotype was seen repeatedly, ten times or more. The chain uses TRBV5-4 and TRBJ2-1; a possible D gene is TRBD2 (6 bases). The V gene lost 4 bases and the J gene lost 8 bases, with 25 bases spanning the gap. This CDR3 is 17 amino acids long. Germline V gene data show CDR1 as SGHNT and CDR2 as YYREEE (reference sequence). CDR3 nucleotide sequence: TGTGCCAGCAGCCTGATGATCGGGACTTCTAAATGGGATGAGCAGTTCTTC. Translation: CASSLMIGTSKWDEQFF. Based on the CDR3 plus reference TRBV5-4 and TRBJ2-1, the full variable domain is ETGVTQSPTHLIKTRGQQVTLRCSSQSGHNTVSWYQQALGQGPQFIFQYYREEENGRGNFPPRFSGLQFPNYSSELNVNALELDDSALYLCASSLMIGTSKWDEQFFGPGTRLTVL.

The J gene is TRBJ2-3, the V gene TRBV6-2 or TRBV6-3; 8 bases are shared with TRBD1. Germline CDR1 and CDR2: MNHEY and SVGEGT. The V and J ends lost 5 bases and 0 bases, in that order; junction bases with no gene match: 4. This CDR3 has 15 amino acids. CDR3 bases: TGTGCCAGCAGTCAGGGGGCGTTGAGCACAGATACGCAGTATTTT. Protein product: CASSQGALSTDTQYF.